This TCR beta chain was recovered during a study of blood T cells in healthy people across ages. Germline CDR1 reads MGHRA; CDR2 reads YSYEKL. Trimming took 4 bases from V and 4 from J; bases not matched to a gene: 13. The CDR3 runs 16 residues. Note on this clonotype: Its antigen is as yet unknown.

Using a J-beta primer mix together with a sample-barcoded 5' primer, a second PCR was run for 7 to 11 cycles. There were at least 3 million CDR3-containing paired-end reads obtained from each sample. TCRdb processed the 5' RACE reads anew with MiXCR; each CDR3 protein has one entry. The sample gives about 830,000 distinct CDR3 sequences, 55% to 70% of which show up once; roughly 22% is in the top ten. Study-level results: Roughly linear declines in TCR beta diversity per million T cells occurred with age. Investigators viewed diversity estimates from one million T cells as underestimates, the study reported.

This clonotype originated in a man aged 25-45 years in good health. The chain has TRBV4-1 and TRBJ2-7; TRBD1 matches 7 bases. The source material was blood. CDR3 amino acids: CASSRPFGTERYEQYF. DNA of the CDR3: TGCGCCAGCAGCCGTCCGTTCGGGACAGAACGATACGAGCAGTACTTC.